The 4 T cell receptor beta chains listed next were all sequenced from one sample in a study of CD4 and CD8 cells across lung adenocarcinoma regions. TCRdb processed the PCR reads anew with MiXCR; each CDR3 protein has one entry. This sample yields 20,000 to 30,000 distinct CDR3 sequences, of which 52% are seen a single time; about 20% belongs to the top ten. The sample taken for sequencing was CD4+ T cells from the center of a lung tumor. These receptors were taken from a male donor with lung adenocarcinoma. The CD4 and CD8 labels of this study may be unreliable.

In this sample, this clonotype is large. The chain uses TRBV6-1 and TRBJ2-1; 7 bases match TRBD1. With 3 bases clipped from V and 4 bases from J, the junction kept 9 bases outside the gene matches. CDR3 length: 16 amino acids. Germline CDR1 reads MNHNS; CDR2 reads SASEGT. This CDR3 is CASSDTSGTAYNEQFF. In DNA, the CDR3 is TGTGCCAGCAGTGACACCTCCGGGACAGCATACAATGAGCAGTTCTTC.

A word on this clonotype: An end of the junction does not agree with germline; a read error may underlie this. This chain connects TRBV27 to TRBJ2-3, with D perhaps assigned TRBD1 or TRBD2 (5 bases each). The CDR3 runs 17 residues. CDR1 and CDR2 (germline): MNHEY, SMNVEV (reference sequence). The CDR3: CASSPGRRASDTETQYF. The CDR3 bases are TGTGCCAGCAGTCCGGGGCGACGGGCTTCTGACACAGAGACGCAGTATTTC.

The CDR3 spells CASSLFSSAEELFF. CDR3 nucleotide sequence: TGTGCCAGCAGTCTCTTTTCTAGCGCCGAGGAGCTGTTTTTT. The J gene is TRBJ2-1, the V gene TRBV6-1, with D tentatively TRBD2 (6 bases). TRBJ2-2 explains the end of the DNA better; the J call may be wrong. This CDR3 has 14 amino acids. The germline gives CDR1 MNHNS, CDR2 SASEGT.

As regards this clonotype: The junction departs from the called germline gene at one end, perhaps through a read error. The rearrangement links TRBV27 to TRBJ2-5, with D perhaps TRBD1 or TRBD2 (6 bases each). The CDR3 loop spans 17 amino acids. Germline assignment: CDR1 MNHEY and CDR2 SMNVEV (reference sequence). The CDR3 DNA reads TGTGCCAGCAGACCGGGGACTGGGGGCAGTGACAAAGAGACCCAGTACTTT. This encodes CASRPGTGGSDKETQYF.